Shown below are 2 T cell receptor beta chains from a single sample sequenced in a study of T cells in tuberculosis. Profiling relied on immunoSEQ multiplex PCR, and the TCRdb table lists in-frame clones only, not all of them. The repertoire holds about 31,000 clones, with around 97% as singletons. The material sequenced was PBMCs. The receptors shown here come from a donor between 10 and 35 years old with latent tuberculosis or without tuberculosis infection.

The chain couples TRBV10-2 to TRBJ2-1; D gene uncertain. Per germline, CDR1 WSHSY and CDR2 SAAADI. Trimming took 5 bases from V and 0 from J, leaving 8 bases between them. This CDR3 comprises 14 residues. The CDR3 nucleotides are TGCGCCAGCAGTTCCGCGGACTCCTACAATGAGCAGTTCTTC. Translated: CASSSADSYNEQFF.

The chain links TRBV4-2 to TRBJ1-3; the match to TRBD1 covers 7 bases. This CDR3 is 17 amino acids long. Germline-derived CDR1 and CDR2 are LGHNA and YNFKEQ. Trimming took 2 bases from V and 2 from J; bases not matched to a gene: 9. The CDR3 DNA reads TGTGCCAGCAGCCAAAAGGAGGGGGCTCTGGCTGGAAACACCATATATTTT. Its protein product is CASSQKEGALAGNTIYF.